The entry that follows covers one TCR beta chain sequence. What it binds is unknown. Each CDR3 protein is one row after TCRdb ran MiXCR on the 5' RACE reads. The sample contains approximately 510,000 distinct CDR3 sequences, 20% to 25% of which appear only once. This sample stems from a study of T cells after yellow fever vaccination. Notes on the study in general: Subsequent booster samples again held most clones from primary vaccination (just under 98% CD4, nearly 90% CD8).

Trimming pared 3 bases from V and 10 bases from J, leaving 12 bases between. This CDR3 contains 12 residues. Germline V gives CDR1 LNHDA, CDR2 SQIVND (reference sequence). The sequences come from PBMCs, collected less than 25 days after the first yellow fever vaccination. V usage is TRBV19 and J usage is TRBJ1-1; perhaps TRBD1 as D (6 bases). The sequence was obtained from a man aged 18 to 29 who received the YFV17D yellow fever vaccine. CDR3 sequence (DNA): TGTGCCAGTAGTATCGGACAGCTCCGAGCTTTCTTT. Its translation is CASSIGQLRAFF.